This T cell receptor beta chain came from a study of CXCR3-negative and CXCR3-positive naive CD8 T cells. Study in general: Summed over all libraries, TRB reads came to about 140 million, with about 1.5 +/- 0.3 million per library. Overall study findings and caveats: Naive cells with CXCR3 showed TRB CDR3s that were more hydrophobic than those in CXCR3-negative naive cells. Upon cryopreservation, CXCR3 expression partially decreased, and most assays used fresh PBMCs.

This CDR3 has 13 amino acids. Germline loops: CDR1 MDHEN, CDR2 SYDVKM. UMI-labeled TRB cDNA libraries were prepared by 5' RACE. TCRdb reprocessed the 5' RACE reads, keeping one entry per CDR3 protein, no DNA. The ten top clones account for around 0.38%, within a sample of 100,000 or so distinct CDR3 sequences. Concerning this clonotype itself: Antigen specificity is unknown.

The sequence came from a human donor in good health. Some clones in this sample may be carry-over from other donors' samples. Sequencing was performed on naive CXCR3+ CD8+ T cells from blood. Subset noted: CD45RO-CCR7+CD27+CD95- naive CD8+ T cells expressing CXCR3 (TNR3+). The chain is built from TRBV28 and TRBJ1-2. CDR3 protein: CVSSFSTVQGYTF.